The 9 T cell receptor beta chains in this list originate from one sample, sequenced in a study of T cell changes during pregnancy in multiple sclerosis. Here immunoSEQ multiplex PCR was the method, and the copy in TCRdb shows in-frame clones only, minus some. The table records about 27,000 clones, 85% to 90% of them present only once. The material sequenced was CD8+ T cells from peripheral blood mononuclear cells, taken in the second trimester of pregnancy. These receptors all stem from a female donor with multiple sclerosis, enrolled in a pregnancy study.

The V call is TRBV29-1, the J call TRBJ2-1; TRBD2 aligns across 12 bases. The CDR3 is 14 residues long. Germline lookup yields CDR1 SQVTM and CDR2 ANQGSEA. Trimming at V came to 5 bases and at J to 8 bases, leaving 7 bases not matched to a gene. CDR3 region: CSVSGLAGYDEQFF. The CDR3 DNA sequence: TGCAGCGTTTCCGGACTAGCGGGATACGATGAGCAGTTCTTC.

This clone has a single count. This sequence joins TRBV5-1 and TRBJ1-1; D remains unclear. Germline V gives CDR1 SGHRS, CDR2 YFSETQ. Trimming removed 0 bases from V and 1 base from J, with 7 bases in between. The CDR3 contains 14 residues. The CDR3 coding sequence is TGCGCCAGCAGCTTGGCCTTCCCGAACACTGAAGCTTTCTTT. Protein sequence: CASSLAFPNTEAFF.

This chain joins TRBV18 and TRBJ1-5, with D uncertain. The germline V gene has CDR1 KGHSH and CDR2 LQKENI. The CDR3 consists of 17 residues. V lost 3 bases and J 0 bases, leaving 15 bases between the germline ends. The CDR3 coding sequence is TGTGCCAGCTCACCGCTAGCCCTTTACCGTAGCAATCAGCCCCAGCATTTT. Amino acids: CASSPLALYRSNQPQHF.

The rearrangement links TRBV4-1 to TRBJ2-3, with 8 bases identical to TRBD2. Germline trimming cut 0 bases from V and 8 bases from J; bases unmatched to any gene: 10. Germline assignment: CDR1 MGHRA and CDR2 YSYEKL. The CDR3 is 16 amino acids. CDR3 sequence (DNA): TGCGCCAGCAGCCAAGATTTGGCGGGGGGCTCGGGTACGCAGTATTTT. It codes for CASSQDLAGGSGTQYF.

The CDR3 DNA sequence: TGTGCCAGCAGTTTAATAGCGGGAGGGAATGAGCAGTTCTTC. It specifies CASSLIAGGNEQFF. The rearrangement joins TRBV27 to TRBJ2-1; 11 nucleotides line up with TRBD2. Germline trimming cut 2 bases from V and 7 bases from J; bases unmatched to any gene: 1. This CDR3 is built from 14 residues. Germline lookup yields CDR1 MNHEY and CDR2 SMNVEV (reference sequence).

This clone qualifies as medium-sized. This rearrangement joins TRBV13 to TRBJ2-2, with a weak D call TRBD2 (6 bases). The CDR3 has 15 amino acids. Trimming took 5 bases from V and 3 from J, leaving 13 bases between them. The germline V gene encodes CDR1 PRHDT and CDR2 FYEKMQ (reference sequence). This CDR3 reads CASSLRGEDTGELFF. CDR3 DNA sequence: TGTGCCAGCAGCCTTCGAGGGGAGGACACCGGGGAGCTGTTTTTT. The full variable domain, in which reference TRBV13 and TRBJ2-2 provide the parts outside the CDR3, is AAGVIQSPRHLIKEKRETATLKCYPIPRHDTVYWYQQGPGQDPQFLISFYEKMQSDKGSIPDRFSAQQFSDYHSELNMSSLELGDSALYFCASSLRGEDTGELFFGEGSRLTVL.

The J gene is TRBJ2-7, the V gene TRBV28; TRBD2 matches 14 bases. The CDR3 runs to 16 residues. Unmatched junction bases numbered 8, after V lost 6 bases and J lost 4 bases. Per germline, CDR1 MDHEN and CDR2 SYDVKM. The CDR3 region has the DNA TGTGCCAGCAGCAAAGGGACTAGCGGGAGAAAATACGAGCAGTACTTC. Its protein product is CASSKGTSGRKYEQYF.

This clone is a singleton in its sample. V is TRBV5-4 and J is TRBJ2-3, with TRBD1 matching 8 bases. Trimming cost V 4 bases and J 3 bases; bases outside gene matches: 7. The CDR3 has 15 residues. Per the germline V gene, CDR1 is SGHNT and CDR2 is YYREEE (reference sequence). The CDR3 bases are TGTGCCAGCAGCCCGGACAGGGCTAGAACAGATACGCAGTATTTT. It codes for CASSPDRARTDTQYF.

The rearrangement joins TRBV27 to TRBJ2-7, with 9 bases matching TRBD2. The CDR3 covers 14 residues. Per the germline V gene, CDR1 is MNHEY and CDR2 is SMNVEV (reference sequence). V lost 2 bases and J lost 3; bases outside the gene matches: 2. CDR3 nucleotide sequence: TGTGCCAGCAGTTTAGCGGGGGGGGGCTACGAGCAGTACTTC. Translation: CASSLAGGGYEQYF.